The 21 T cell receptor beta chains in this list originate from one sample, sequenced in a study of blood T cells in healthy people across ages. Together with a sample-barcoded 5' primer, a J-beta primer mix was included in a second PCR lasting about 6 to 11 cycles. TCRdb redid the calling of the 5' RACE reads with MiXCR, one entry per CDR3 protein. The top ten hold about 23% of the sample, which has some 1.8 million distinct CDR3 sequences, 35% to 50% seen once. The source material was blood. The source is a human donor in good health.

This clonotype has more than one count but fewer than ten. The rearrangement uses TRBV19 and TRBJ2-1; D ambiguous. Germline CDR1 LNHDA, CDR2 SQIVND (reference sequence). CDR3 length: 13 residues. The V and J ends lost 6 bases and 2 bases respectively, with 8 bases between them. The CDR3 spells CASRPATYNEQFF. The DNA for the CDR3 is TGTGCCAGTAGGCCCGCCACCTACAATGAGCAGTTCTTC. Supplemented by reference TRBV19 and TRBJ2-1, the full variable domain reads DGGITQSPKYLFRKEGQNVTLSCEQNLNHDAMYWYRQDPGQGLRLIYYSQIVNDFQKGDIAEGYSVSREKKESFPLTVTSAQKNPTAFYLCASRPATYNEQFFGPGTRLTVL.

Ten or more counts support this clonotype. The rearrangement links TRBV7-2 to TRBJ1-2, with a possible D match to TRBD1 (5 bases). Trimming removed 7 bases from V and 6 bases from J, with 9 bases in between. Per the germline V gene, CDR1 is SGHTA and CDR2 is FQGNSA. The CDR3 length is 11 residues. CDR3: CASTRGDGYTF. In DNA form, the CDR3 reads TGTGCCAGCACGCGGGGCGATGGCTACACCTTC.

This clonotype has a handful of counts. The chain carries TRBV28 and TRBJ2-7; no definite D call. The CDR3 is 14 residues long. The V gene's germline CDR1 is MDHEN and CDR2 SYDVKM. With 5 bases removed from V and 3 bases from J, the gap between germline ends came to 14 bases. The CDR3, as DNA: TGTGCCAGCAGTATCGGTATAAGGGTCTACGAGCAGTACTTC. The encoded protein is CASSIGIRVYEQYF.

This chain links TRBV20-1 with TRBJ1-2, with no clear D. Trimming removed 6 bases from V and 5 bases from J, with 13 bases in between. The length of the CDR3 is 12 residues. Per germline, CDR1 DFQATT and CDR2 SNEGSKA (reference sequence). The DNA of the CDR3 is TGCAGTGCCTCTTCTTCTGTATATGGCTACACCTTC. Translated: CSASSSVYGYTF.

The chain carries TRBV13 and TRBJ1-5; weak D call: TRBD1 (5 bases). V lost 6 bases and J lost 4, with 16 bases in between. The CDR3 has 15 amino acids. Germline loops: CDR1 PRHDT, CDR2 FYEKMQ (reference sequence). The CDR3 DNA is TGTGCCAGCAGTTTGGGGGGGGAGAGAAATCAGCCCCAGCATTTT. Its protein is CASSLGGERNQPQHF.

The rearrangement joins TRBV27 to TRBJ2-1, with a tentative D call TRBD2 (5 bases). V was cut by 8 bases and J by 4 bases, with 12 bases left in between. Germline V gene lookup returns CDR1 MNHEY and CDR2 SMNVEV (reference sequence). This CDR3 comprises 13 residues. The CDR3 is CASASLSYNEQFF. The CDR3 region has the DNA TGTGCCAGCGCTAGCTTGTCTTACAATGAGCAGTTCTTC.

The genes are TRBV29-1 and TRBJ2-7; TRBD1 matches at 10 bases. The CDR3 totals 13 residues. The J segment lost 5 bases and the V segment lost 5 bases, leaving 6 bases of the junction unmatched. Germline-derived CDR1 and CDR2 are SQVTM and ANQGSEA. This CDR3 reads CSVSGQGFHEQYF. The CDR3 region has the DNA TGCAGCGTTTCGGGACAGGGGTTTCACGAGCAGTACTTC.

This clonotype occurred once. The J gene is TRBJ1-1, the V gene TRBV20-1; 7 positions match TRBD1. The CDR3 consists of 13 residues. V lost 6 bases, J lost 4 bases, and 8 bases stayed unmatched. Germline V CDR1 and CDR2: DFQATT, SNEGSKA (reference sequence). The DNA of the CDR3 is TGCAGTGCACCGAACAGGGGAGGCACTGAAGCTTTCTTT. Its protein product is CSAPNRGGTEAFF.

Details on this clonotype: An end of the junction differs from the germline gene, which may be a read error. J is TRBJ1-1 and V is TRBV5-1; no clear D. The CDR3 loop spans 14 amino acids. Germline lookup yields CDR1 SGHRS and CDR2 YFSETQ. This chain's CDR3 is CASSSDLVNTEAFF. The CDR3 DNA sequence: TGCGCCAGCAGCTCGGACCTCGTGAACACTGAGGCTTTCTTT.

J is TRBJ2-1 and V is TRBV28; tentative D call: TRBD1 (6 bases). Germline values: CDR1 MDHEN, CDR2 SYDVKM. The CDR3 runs 17 residues. V lost 5 bases and J 0 bases, leaving 17 bases between the germline ends. This chain's CDR3 is CASSPTWGLSSYNEQFF. For the CDR3, the DNA is TGTGCCAGCAGTCCCACCTGGGGGCTTAGCTCCTACAATGAGCAGTTCTTC.

This rearrangement joins TRBV7-3 to TRBJ2-5, with 12 bases that match TRBD2. Germline CDR1 and CDR2: SGHTA and FQGTGA. With V trimmed by 2 bases and J by 3 bases, 7 bases remained unmatched. The CDR3 runs 17 residues. The CDR3 nucleotides read TGTGCCAGCAGCTTAGGACAGACTAGCGGGGGCGAAGAGACCCAGTACTTC. Translating it yields CASSLGQTSGGEETQYF.

This chain connects TRBV20-1 to TRBJ2-3; a weak D match, TRBD1 (6 bases). The CDR3 is 14 residues long. Trimming cost V 6 bases and J 4 bases, with 17 bases left between them. From germline, CDR1 is DFQATT and CDR2 SNEGSKA (reference sequence). CDR3 sequence (DNA): TGCAGTGCCTGGACAGTGGGGGATTCAGATACGCAGTATTTT. It yields the protein CSAWTVGDSDTQYF.

J is TRBJ1-1 and V is TRBV6-2 or TRBV6-3, with no clear D. Trimming left V 7 bases short and J 1 base short, with 16 bases between. CDR3 length equals 15 residues. Germline V gene lookup returns CDR1 MNHEY and CDR2 SVGEGT. The CDR3 DNA reads TGTGCCAGCAATTCGCCGAACCGGGGGAACACTGAAGCTTTCTTT. Protein product: CASNSPNRGNTEAFF.

The V call is TRBV18, the J call TRBJ1-2; D is unresolved. V lost 3 bases, J lost 2 bases, and 13 bases lay in between. The CDR3 is made up of 15 amino acids. The germline gives CDR1 KGHSH, CDR2 LQKENI. In DNA form, the CDR3 reads TGTGCCAGCTCACCCGAGCACAAACCGAACTATGGCTACACCTTC. Translating it yields CASSPEHKPNYGYTF.

The chain has TRBV20-1 and TRBJ1-1; D is perhaps TRBD1 (6 bases). The length of the CDR3 is 15 residues. Germline CDR1 and CDR2: DFQATT and SNEGSKA (reference sequence). V lost 3 bases and J lost 3, with 17 bases in between. The chain's CDR3 is CSASSRSGTYTEAFF. The DNA for the CDR3 is TGCAGTGCTAGTTCCAGGTCAGGGACATACACTGAAGCTTTCTTT.

This clonotype was seen many times. The chain has TRBV29-1 and TRBJ2-6, with D perhaps matching TRBD2 (5 bases). Germline-derived CDR1 and CDR2 are SQVTM and ANQGSEA. This CDR3 region has 13 residues. Trimming removed 3 bases at V and 4 bases at J, with 7 bases between. CDR3 sequence reads: CSVDDYGANVLTF. The CDR3 nucleotides read TGCAGCGTTGATGACTACGGGGCCAACGTCCTGACTTTC.

There are a few counts of this clonotype. This chain joins TRBV7-9 and TRBJ2-7, with D hard to call. Germline V gives CDR1 SEHNR, CDR2 FQNEAQ (reference sequence). Between the trimmed V and J ends, which lost 4 bases and 4 bases, there was a span of 17 bases. The CDR3 sequence is 15 residues long. This chain's CDR3 is CASSSGPIIPYEQYF. The CDR3 DNA reads as TGTGCCAGCAGCTCCGGTCCAATTATTCCTTACGAGCAGTACTTC.

This clonotype occurred a few times. The chain uses TRBV20-1 and TRBJ1-2; D unclear. Germline CDR1 DFQATT, CDR2 SNEGSKA (reference sequence). CDR3 length: 16 amino acids. The V end lost 2 bases, the J end lost 0 bases, and 16 bases lay between the germline ends. The CDR3 region is CSARKVLPSANYGYTF. The DNA for the CDR3 is TGCAGTGCTAGAAAGGTTCTACCCTCAGCTAACTATGGCTACACCTTC.

The chain recombines TRBV25-1 with TRBJ1-2; a weak D match, TRBD1 (5 bases). In germline, CDR1 is MGHDK, CDR2 SYGVNS. The germline V and J ends were trimmed by 1 base and 4 bases, with 10 bases remaining between them. The CDR3 has 14 amino acids. The CDR3 nucleotides read TGTGCCAGCAGTGAATTGGACACGGCCTATGGCTACACCTTC. This encodes CASSELDTAYGYTF.

This clonotype was observed a handful of times. This rearrangement joins TRBV7-2 to TRBJ2-1; D call uncertain. The DNA end lines up better with TRBJ2-7; the J call may be wrong. The V gene's germline CDR1 is SGHTA and CDR2 FQGNSA. This CDR3 contains 15 residues. CDR3 sequence reads: CASSFSVAGYNEQYF. In DNA, the CDR3 is TGTGCCAGCAGCTTTAGTGTGGCAGGCTACAATGAGCAGTACTTC.

The gene calls are TRBV4-2 and TRBJ2-5; 7 positions match TRBD2. Germline CDR1 reads LGHNA; CDR2 reads YNFKEQ. The CDR3 extends over 16 amino acids. The V gene end was trimmed by 0 bases and the J gene end by 4 bases; junction bases not matched to a gene: 8. As DNA, the CDR3 is TGTGCCAGCAGCCAAGAGGCCCTGGGGGGGACAGAGACCCAGTACTTC. Translation: CASSQEALGGTETQYF.